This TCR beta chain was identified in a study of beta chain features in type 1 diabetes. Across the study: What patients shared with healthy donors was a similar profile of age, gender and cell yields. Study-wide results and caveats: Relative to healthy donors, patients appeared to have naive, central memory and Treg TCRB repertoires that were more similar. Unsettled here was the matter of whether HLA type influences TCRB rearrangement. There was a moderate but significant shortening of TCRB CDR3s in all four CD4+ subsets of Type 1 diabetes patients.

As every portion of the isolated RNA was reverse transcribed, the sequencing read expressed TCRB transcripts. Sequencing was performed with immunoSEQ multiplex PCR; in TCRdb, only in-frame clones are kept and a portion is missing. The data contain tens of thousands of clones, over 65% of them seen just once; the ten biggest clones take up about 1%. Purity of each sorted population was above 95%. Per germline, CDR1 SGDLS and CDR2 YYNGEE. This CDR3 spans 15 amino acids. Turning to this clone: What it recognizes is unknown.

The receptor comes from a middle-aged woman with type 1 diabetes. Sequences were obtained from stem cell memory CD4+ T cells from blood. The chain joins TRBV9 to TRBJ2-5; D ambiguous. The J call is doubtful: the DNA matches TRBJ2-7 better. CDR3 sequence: CASSVEAVSSYEQYF. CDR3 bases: TGTGCCAGCAGCGTAGAGGCGGTTTCCTCCTACGAGCAGTACTTC.